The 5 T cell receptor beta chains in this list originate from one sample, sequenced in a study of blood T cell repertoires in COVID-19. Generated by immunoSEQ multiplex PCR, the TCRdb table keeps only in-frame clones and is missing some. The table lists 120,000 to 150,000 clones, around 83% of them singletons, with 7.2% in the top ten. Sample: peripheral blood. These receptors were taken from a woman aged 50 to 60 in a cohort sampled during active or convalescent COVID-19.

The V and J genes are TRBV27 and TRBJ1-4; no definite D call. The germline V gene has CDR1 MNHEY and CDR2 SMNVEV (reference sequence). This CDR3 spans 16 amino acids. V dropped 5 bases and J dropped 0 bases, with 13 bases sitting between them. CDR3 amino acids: CASSLVGAATNEKLFF. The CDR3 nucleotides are TGTGCCAGCAGTCTGGTGGGCGCTGCAACTAATGAAAAACTGTTTTTT.

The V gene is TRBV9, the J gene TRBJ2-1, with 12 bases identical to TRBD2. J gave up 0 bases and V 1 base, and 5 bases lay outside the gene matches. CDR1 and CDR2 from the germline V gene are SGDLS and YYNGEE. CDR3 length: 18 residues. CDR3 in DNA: TGTGCCAGCAGCGTACCTAGCGGGGGGGCTTTCTCCTACAATGAGCAGTTCTTC. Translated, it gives CASSVPSGGAFSYNEQFF.

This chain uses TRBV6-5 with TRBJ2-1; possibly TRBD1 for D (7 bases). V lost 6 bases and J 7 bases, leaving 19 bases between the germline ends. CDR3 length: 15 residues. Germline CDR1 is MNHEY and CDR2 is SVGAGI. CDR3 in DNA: TGTGCCAGCAGCCCAAGCCAGGGGGGCGGGAATGAGCAGTTCTTC. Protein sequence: CASSPSQGGGNEQFF.

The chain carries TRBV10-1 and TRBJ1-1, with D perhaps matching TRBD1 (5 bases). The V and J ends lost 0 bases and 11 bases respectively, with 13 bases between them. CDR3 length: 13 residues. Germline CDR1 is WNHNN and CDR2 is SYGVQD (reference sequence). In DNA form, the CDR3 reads TGCGCCAGCAGTGAGTCGCAAGGGGCGCGGGCTTTCTTT. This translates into CASSESQGARAFF.

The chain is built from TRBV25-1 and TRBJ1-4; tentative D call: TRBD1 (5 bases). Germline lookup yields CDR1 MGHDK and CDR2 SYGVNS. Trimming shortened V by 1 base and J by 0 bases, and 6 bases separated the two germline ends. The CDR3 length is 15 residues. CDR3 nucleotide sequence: TGTGCCAGCAGTGAATGGGGGGCAACTAATGAAAAACTGTTTTTT. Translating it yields CASSEWGATNEKLFF.